Shown below are 22 T cell receptor beta chains from a single sample sequenced in a study of blood T cell repertoires in COVID-19. Sequencing used immunoSEQ multiplex PCR; TCRdb keeps in-frame clones, though not all of them. Here the sample spans 150,000 to 200,000 clones, roughly 85% being singletons. Sequenced sample: peripheral blood. The receptors come from a man in his fifties or sixties with active or convalescent COVID-19.

This clone is a singleton in its sample. The V gene is TRBV25-1, the J gene TRBJ2-5, with D possibly being TRBD2 (5 bases). This CDR3 comprises 17 residues. V gave up 0 bases and J gave up 1 base, with 15 bases separating them. Germline-derived CDR1 and CDR2 are MGHDK and SYGVNS. In DNA form, the CDR3 reads TGTGCCAGCAGTGAATATAGTCTTTGGAGCGGCCAAGAGACCCAGTACTTC. Its translation: CASSEYSLWSGQETQYF.

The chain employs TRBV6-2 or TRBV6-3 and TRBJ2-7; 9 positions match TRBD1. Germline V lookup: CDR1 MNHEY, CDR2 SVGEGT. The CDR3 runs to 14 residues. J lost 2 bases, V lost 5 bases, and 4 bases had no gene match. The CDR3 loop is CASSRDRVAYEQYF. The CDR3 bases are TGTGCCAGCAGTAGGGACAGGGTGGCCTACGAGCAGTACTTC.

The CDR3 region is CASSKGAALQHGNQPQHF. CDR3 coding DNA: TGTGCCAGCAGCAAAGGGGCAGCCCTACAACATGGCAATCAGCCCCAGCATTTT. The chain employs TRBV21-1 and TRBJ1-5; the table's D call of TRBD1 was not tested on the DNA. TRBV21-1 is marked as a pseudogene. The CDR3 consists of 18 residues.

DNA for the CDR3: TGTGCCAGCAGCTTAGCCGCAGGGGGAGGTACTGAAGCTTTCTTT. This translates into CASSLAAGGGTEAFF. The chain uses TRBV11-2 and TRBJ1-1, with 7 nucleotides matching TRBD1. CDR1 is SGHAT, CDR2 FQNNGV, per germline. The CDR3 has 15 residues. With V trimmed by 1 base and J by 5 bases, 7 bases remained unmatched.

The V gene is TRBV11-2, the J gene TRBJ2-3; D is unclear. CDR3 length: 13 residues. V was cut by 5 bases and J by 1 base, with 7 bases left in between. From germline, CDR1 is SGHAT and CDR2 FQNNGV. CDR3 residues: CASSEIRTDTQYF. The CDR3 bases are TGTGCCAGCAGCGAGATCCGCACAGATACGCAGTATTTT. The variable domain in full, with the rest retrieved from reference TRBV11-2 and TRBJ2-3, is EAGVAQSPRYKIIEKRQSVAFWCNPISGHATLYWYQQILGQGPKLLIQFQNNGVVDDSQLPKDRFSAERLKGVDSTLKIQPAKLEDSAVYLCASSEIRTDTQYFGPGTRLTVL.

The J gene is TRBJ1-3, the V gene TRBV9; D ambiguous. Germline V gene data show CDR1 as SGDLS and CDR2 as YYNGEE. The CDR3 has 12 amino acids. V shed 3 bases and J shed 3 bases, with 4 bases lying between them. The CDR3 reads CASSGNGNTIYF. In DNA, the CDR3 is TGTGCCAGCAGCGGTAATGGAAACACCATATATTTT. Variable domain in full (rest from reference TRBV9 and TRBJ1-3): DSGVTQTPKHLITATGQRVTLRCSPRSGDLSVYWYQQSLDQGLQFLIQYYNGEERAKGNILERFSAQQFPDLHSELNLSSLELGDSALYFCASSGNGNTIYFGEGSWLTVV.

V usage is TRBV7-6 and J usage is TRBJ1-1; D gene unclear. V was clipped by 2 bases and J by 5 bases, with 9 bases between them. The CDR3 extends over 13 amino acids. Per the germline V gene, CDR1 is SGHVS and CDR2 is FNYEAQ. The chain's CDR3 is CASSLIQETEAFF. The CDR3 DNA sequence: TGTGCCAGCAGCTTAATTCAGGAAACTGAAGCTTTCTTT.

The rearrangement joins TRBV28 to TRBJ1-4, with TRBD1 as a possible D gene (5 bases). Trimming left V 7 bases short and J 6 bases short, with 24 bases between. The germline V gene encodes CDR1 MDHEN and CDR2 SYDVKM. The CDR3 length is 17 residues. The CDR3 region is CASTYPPGGGSHEKLFF. The CDR3 nucleotides are TGTGCCAGCACCTATCCCCCAGGCGGGGGATCTCATGAAAAACTGTTTTTT.

This chain links TRBV3-1 (or the pseudogene TRBV3-2) with TRBJ2-7, with 8 bases matching TRBD2. CDR3 size: 16 residues. The germline CDR1 and CDR2 sequences are LGHDT and YNNKEL (reference sequence). The junction had 7 bases not matched to a gene; V was cut back by 1 base and J by 2 bases. In DNA, the CDR3 is TGTGCCAGCAGCCAAGTTAGGACTAGCAAAACCTACGAGCAGTACTTC. This sequence encodes CASSQVRTSKTYEQYF.

The V and J genes are TRBV11-3 and TRBJ2-3; 11 bases match TRBD1. The CDR3 has 16 amino acids. The germline V gene has CDR1 SGHNT and CDR2 YENEEA. With V trimmed by 4 bases and J by 4 bases, 7 bases remained unmatched. The CDR3 DNA sequence: TGTGCCAGCAGCTCAAGGACAGGGGGCAGGTCAGATACGCAGTATTTT. Protein sequence: CASSSRTGGRSDTQYF.

The chain is built from TRBV14 and TRBJ2-7; perhaps TRBD2 as D (5 bases). From germline, CDR1 is SGHDN and CDR2 FVKESK. The CDR3 consists of 14 residues. V lost 1 base and J 3 bases, leaving 10 bases between the germline ends. CDR3 amino acids: CASSQGVRGYEQYF. The CDR3 nucleotides are TGTGCCAGCAGCCAAGGGGTTCGGGGCTACGAGCAGTACTTC.

V and J are TRBV2 and TRBJ2-7; TRBD2 might be the D (6 bases). Germline V gives CDR1 SNHLY, CDR2 FYNNEI. V lost 6 bases to trimming and J lost 6 bases, with 9 bases between them. CDR3 length: 11 residues. The CDR3 loop is CASRLAREQYF. CDR3 in DNA: TGTGCCAGCAGACTAGCTCGCGAGCAGTACTTC.

The chain joins TRBV6-1 to TRBJ2-7, with a tentative D call TRBD1 (6 bases). The CDR3 is 13 residues long. Per the germline V gene, CDR1 is MNHNS and CDR2 is SASEGT. The germline V and J ends were trimmed by 3 bases and 5 bases, with 11 bases remaining between them. CDR3 sequence reads: CASSDHRDDEQYF. CDR3 bases: TGTGCCAGCAGTGACCACAGGGACGACGAGCAGTACTTC.

The V gene is TRBV19, the J gene TRBJ2-7, with D maybe TRBD1 (6 bases). V lost 5 bases, J lost 4 bases, and 15 bases lay in between. This CDR3 is 14 amino acids long. Germline CDR1 and CDR2: LNHDA and SQIVND (reference sequence). CDR3 region: CASSHSDRRYEQYF. DNA for the CDR3: TGTGCCAGTAGTCATTCAGACAGGAGATACGAGCAGTACTTC.

V is TRBV6-5 and J is TRBJ1-6; tentatively, D is TRBD1 (5 bases). With 6 bases removed from V and 6 bases from J, the gap between germline ends came to 12 bases. Germline V gene sequence: CDR1 MNHEY, CDR2 SVGAGI. This CDR3 has 14 amino acids. CDR3 nucleotides: TGTGCCAGCAGGACCGGACAAAGTAATTCACCCCTCCACTTT. Amino acid sequence: CASRTGQSNSPLHF.

V and J are TRBV5-6 and TRBJ1-6, with D perhaps TRBD1 (6 bases). Trimming left V 1 base short and J 7 bases short, with 12 bases between. The length of the CDR3 is 15 residues. In germline, CDR1 is SGHDT, CDR2 YYEEEE. The DNA of the CDR3 is TGTGCCAGCAGCTTGTGGAGGACAGTCAATTCACCCCTCCACTTT. Residues: CASSLWRTVNSPLHF. The whole variable domain, filled in from reference TRBV5-6 and TRBJ1-6, reads DAGVTQSPTHLIKTRGQQVTLRCSPKSGHDTVSWYQQALGQGPQFIFQYYEEEERQRGNFPDRFSGHQFPNYSSELNVNALLLGDSALYLCASSLWRTVNSPLHFGNGTRLTVT.

The chain uses TRBV20-1 and TRBJ1-5; possibly TRBD1 for D (6 bases). The CDR3 spans 11 residues. Looked up from germline, CDR1 is DFQATT and CDR2 is SNEGSKA (reference sequence). The V end was cut by 3 bases, the J end by 11 bases, with 11 bases between. The CDR3 here is CSASGTPSQHF. The CDR3 DNA reads as TGCAGTGCTAGCGGGACACCTTCCCAGCATTTT.

The rearrangement links TRBV12-3 or TRBV12-4 to TRBJ2-2; perhaps TRBD1 as D (6 bases). V was pared by 6 bases and J by 8 bases, with 13 bases between. CDR3 length equals 13 residues. CDR3 in DNA: TGTGCCAGCAGCCACTACAGGGCGGGGGAGCTGTTTTTT. It encodes CASSHYRAGELFF.

This rearrangement joins TRBV5-1 to TRBJ2-2; D is possibly TRBD2 (6 bases). The CDR3 runs 16 residues. V was clipped by 4 bases and J by 0 bases, with 13 bases between them. Looked up from germline, CDR1 is SGHRS and CDR2 is YFSETQ. CDR3 amino acids: CASSVLARTNTGELFF. CDR3 coding DNA: TGCGCCAGCAGCGTGCTAGCGAGAACGAACACCGGGGAGCTGTTTTTT.

This chain links TRBV16 with TRBJ1-2, with 10 bases lining up with TRBD1. Trimming took 5 bases from V and 2 from J; bases not matched to a gene: 5. This CDR3 is built from 15 residues. Per germline, CDR1 KGHSY and CDR2 FQNENV. CDR3 loop: CASSSWTGGNYGYTF. The CDR3 DNA reads as TGTGCCAGCAGCTCCTGGACAGGGGGGAACTATGGCTACACCTTC.

The chain is built from TRBV23-1 and TRBJ1-1; D is perhaps TRBD1 (5 bases). TRBV23-1 is labeled an ORF, and its function is uncertain. Trimming removed 6 bases at V and 1 base at J, with 24 bases between. This CDR3 contains 18 residues. CDR3 in amino acids: CASSQKGTGVSPNTEAFF. CDR3 DNA: TGCGCCAGCAGCCAAAAGGGTACGGGGGTGTCCCCGAACACTGAAGCTTTCTTT.

CDR3 region: CASSGQANTGELFF. In nucleotides, the CDR3 is TGTGCCAGCAGTGGCCAGGCAAACACCGGGGAGCTGTTTTTT. The chain couples TRBV6-4 to TRBJ2-2; D is uncertain. Germline-derived CDR1 and CDR2 are MRHNA and SNTAGT. V was trimmed by 4 bases and J by 2 bases, leaving 8 bases between them. The CDR3 sequence is 14 residues long.